This TCR beta chain was observed in a study of graft-versus-host responses after intestinal transplantation. Overall study context: The study gave all recipients anti-thymocyte globulin induction, then tacrolimus and steroids for two to three years.

Only in-frame clones appear in the TCRdb table, and some are missing; sequencing was by immunoSEQ multiplex PCR. The sample shows approximately 81,000 clones, roughly 84% of them seen only once. Study outcomes and limitations: Detected in recipient marrow were GvH clones, some of which were first observed in ileum or blood. Within allografts, high graft-versus-host to host-versus-graft clonal ratios were seen among patients with graft-donor T cell macrochimerism.

Note on this clone: The antigen remains unidentified.

The origin of this receptor is a human donor who was the organ donor for an intestinal transplant. The sample consisted of unstimulated CD8+ T cells sorted from spleen or lymph node cells, taken before transplant.

The CDR3 here is CASSVTGDGTEAFF. DNA of the CDR3: TGTGCCAGCAGCGTAACCGGGGACGGCACTGAAGCTTTCTTT. The chain employs TRBV9 and TRBJ1-1; D is perhaps TRBD1 (5 bases). The ends were cut back, 1 base at V and 4 bases at J, with 11 bases in the middle. The CDR3 covers 14 residues. Germline CDR1 is SGDLS and CDR2 is YYNGEE.